The 31 T cell receptor beta chains below were found in one sample sequenced in a study of cytomegalovirus exposure and HLA in healthy donors. The PCR used 60 Vbeta and 13 Jbeta primers. Generated by immunoSEQ multiplex PCR, the TCRdb table keeps only in-frame clones and is missing some. The profile covers around 80,000 clones, with around 84% appearing a single time and almost 4.5% taken by the ten largest. The specimen sequenced was PBMCs. The receptors originated from a middle-aged man in good health and CMV-seronegative.

On this clone itself: Distinct nucleotide sequences in the sample also encode this CDR3. The J gene is TRBJ1-1, the V gene TRBV5-6; 7 positions agree with TRBD1. This CDR3 comprises 13 residues. The germline V gene has CDR1 SGHDT and CDR2 YYEEEE. V dropped 4 bases and J dropped 5; count of bases not matched to a gene: 5. The CDR3 protein is CASSLTGSTEAFF. CDR3 DNA: TGTGCCAGCAGCCTGACAGGGAGTACTGAAGCTTTCTTT.

The genes are TRBV7-2 and TRBJ2-5, with TRBD2 identical over 12 bases. Trimming removed 5 bases from V and 5 bases from J; junction bases left unmatched: 9. The CDR3 totals 16 residues. Per the germline V gene, CDR1 is SGHTA and CDR2 is FQGNSA. The CDR3 loop is CASSLGTSGLGETQYF. CDR3 coding DNA: TGTGCCAGCAGCCTGGGGACTAGCGGGTTGGGGGAGACCCAGTACTTC.

The V gene is TRBV14, the J gene TRBJ2-7; D call uncertain. CDR1 SGHDN and CDR2 FVKESK come from the germline V gene. The CDR3 contains 14 residues. Trimming removed 4 bases at V and 0 bases at J, with 10 bases between. In DNA form, the CDR3 reads TGTGCCAGCAGCCCGCAACAAAACTCCTACGAGCAGTACTTC. Its protein product is CASSPQQNSYEQYF.

This chain uses TRBV7-9 with TRBJ1-1; possibly TRBD1 for D (5 bases). The V and J ends lost 8 bases and 5 bases respectively, with 18 bases between them. The CDR3 is 14 amino acids. Per germline, CDR1 SEHNR and CDR2 FQNEAQ (reference sequence). The CDR3 DNA follows: TGTGCCAGCCACGACCAGGGTTTGGAGACTGAAGCTTTCTTT. Its protein product is CASHDQGLETEAFF. The full variable domain, rest sourced from reference TRBV7-9 and TRBJ1-1, is DTGVSQNPRHKITKRGQNVTFRCDPISEHNRLYWYRQTLGQGPEFLTYFQNEAQLEKSRLLSDRFSAERPKGSFSTLEIQRTEQGDSAMYLCASHDQGLETEAFFGQGTRLTVV.

V and J are TRBV9 and TRBJ1-1; 7 nucleotides agree with TRBD1. Germline V gene sequence: CDR1 SGDLS, CDR2 YYNGEE. The CDR3 totals 15 residues. Germline trimming cut 4 bases from V and 1 base from J; bases unmatched to any gene: 7. The CDR3 reads CASSPGTDKNTEAFF. The DNA for the CDR3 is TGTGCCAGCAGCCCAGGGACAGACAAGAACACTGAAGCTTTCTTT.

This clone was seen just once. The chain is built from TRBV18 and TRBJ2-1, with D tentatively TRBD2 (6 bases). Germline V gene lookup returns CDR1 KGHSH and CDR2 LQKENI. Between the trimmed V and J ends, which lost 3 bases and 0 bases, there was a span of 6 bases. The length of the CDR3 is 14 residues. The CDR3 nucleotides are TGTGCCAGCTCACCGGGACTCTCCTACAATGAGCAGTTCTTC. This encodes CASSPGLSYNEQFF.

This clone was detected only a few times. The V and J genes are TRBV14 and TRBJ1-1; weak D call: TRBD1 (6 bases). Germline V gene data show CDR1 as SGHDN and CDR2 as FVKESK. CDR3 length: 13 residues. V was shortened by 5 bases and J by 6 bases, with 13 bases between the two germline ends. The CDR3 coding sequence is TGTGCCAGCAGCGATACAGGGAGGGCTGAAGCTTTCTTT. This sequence encodes CASSDTGRAEAFF. Full variable domain (missing parts from reference TRBV14 and TRBJ1-1): EAGVTQFPSHSVIEKGQTVTLRCDPISGHDNLYWYRRVMGKEIKFLLHFVKESKQDESGMPNNRFLAERTGGTYSTLKVQPAELEDSGVYFCASSDTGRAEAFFGQGTRLTVV.

This clone showed up just once. The chain has TRBV6-1 and TRBJ1-2; maybe TRBD1 (5 bases). The CDR3 covers 12 residues. Trimming took off 7 bases at V and 4 bases at J, with 10 bases between the two ends. Germline-derived CDR1 and CDR2 are MNHNS and SASEGT. CDR3 nucleotides: TGTGCCAGCACCCAGGGAGGCTATGGCTACACCTTC. Protein: CASTQGGYGYTF.

The chain carries TRBV19 and TRBJ2-1; TRBD2 might be the D (6 bases). V lost 1 base and J 3 bases, leaving 13 bases between the germline ends. CDR3 length equals 16 residues. CDR1 and CDR2 from the germline V gene are LNHDA and SQIVND (reference sequence). CDR3 DNA sequence: TGTGCCAGTAGTATAGGGAGGGCTTCACGCTACAATGAGCAGTTCTTC. Translating gives CASSIGRASRYNEQFF.

The table lists this clone with a few counts. V gene TRBV28 combines with J gene TRBJ2-3; a weak D match, TRBD1 (5 bases). CDR3 length: 11 amino acids. Deletions cut 8 bases from V and 8 bases from J, with 11 bases between. Germline V gene lookup returns CDR1 MDHEN and CDR2 SYDVKM. This chain's CDR3 is CASSPGRTQYF. CDR3 nucleotide sequence: TGTGCCAGCTCCCCAGGGCGTACGCAGTATTTT.

The J gene is TRBJ2-2, the V gene TRBV5-1; D possibly corresponds to TRBD1 (5 bases). There are 14 residues in the CDR3. V was cut by 7 bases and J by 0 bases, with 10 bases left in between. Germline V gives CDR1 SGHRS, CDR2 YFSETQ. The CDR3, as DNA: TGCGCCAGCGGTGCGACAGCGAACACCGGGGAGCTGTTTTTT. Its protein product is CASGATANTGELFF. The entire variable domain, with the rest obtained from reference TRBV5-1 and TRBJ2-2, is as follows: KAGVTQTPRYLIKTRGQQVTLSCSPISGHRSVSWYQQTPGQGLQFLFEYFSETQRNKGNFPGRFSGRQFSNSRSEMNVSTLELGDSALYLCASGATANTGELFFGEGSRLTVL.

V gene TRBV9 combines with J gene TRBJ2-7; the match to TRBD2 covers 8 bases. This CDR3 is built from 18 residues. With V trimmed by 4 bases and J by 0 bases, 15 bases remained unmatched. Germline assignment: CDR1 SGDLS and CDR2 YYNGEE. In DNA form, the CDR3 reads TGTGCCAGCAGCCCGGCCGGGAAGGCTAGCGGGTTCTCCTACGAGCAGTACTTC. Translation: CASSPAGKASGFSYEQYF.

This clone was counted at least ten times. The chain links TRBV6-1 to TRBJ2-3; 9 positions agree with TRBD1. The V segment lost 8 bases and the J segment 2 bases; nucleotides outside the gene matches: 2. The germline gives CDR1 MNHNS, CDR2 SASEGT. The CDR3 covers 13 residues. DNA of the CDR3: TGTGCCAGCGGGACAGGGAACACAGATACGCAGTATTTT. Protein: CASGTGNTDTQYF.

As to this clone: An end of the junction does not agree with germline; a read error may underlie this. The chain uses TRBV7-2 and TRBJ2-7; 11 bases agree with TRBD2. This CDR3 comprises 17 residues. CDR1 SGHTA and CDR2 FQGNSA come from the germline V gene. The CDR3 DNA is TGTGCCAGCAGCTTAGGACCCCTGACTAGCGGGATACCCGGAGTTGACTTC. Translated, it gives CASSLGPLTSGIPGVDF.

This clone was counted a few times. This chain joins TRBV9 and TRBJ1-1; possibly TRBD1 for D (5 bases). Germline V CDR1 and CDR2: SGDLS, YYNGEE. The CDR3 is made up of 16 amino acids. V lost 0 bases and J lost 5, with 17 bases in between. CDR3 loop: CASSVGGGGMGTEAFF. Here the CDR3 DNA reads TGTGCCAGCAGCGTAGGGGGTGGGGGGATGGGTACTGAAGCTTTCTTT.

The chain recombines TRBV4-1 with TRBJ1-2; 8 bases line up with TRBD1. The CDR3 runs to 14 residues. V was clipped by 4 bases and J by 7 bases; unmatched bases: 8. CDR1 and CDR2 from the germline V gene are MGHRA and YSYEKL. The CDR3 sequence is CASSLQGAEGGYTF. The CDR3, as DNA: TGCGCCAGCAGCCTTCAGGGGGCGGAAGGTGGCTACACCTTC.

The chain carries TRBV10-3 and TRBJ2-7; D possibly corresponds to TRBD2 (6 bases). The germline CDR1 and CDR2 sequences are ENHRY and SYGVKD. CDR3 length: 16 amino acids. V lost 0 bases to trimming and J lost 7 bases, with 19 bases between them. This chain's CDR3 is CAISESLLTGVREQYF. CDR3 nucleotide sequence: TGTGCCATCAGTGAGTCATTATTGACGGGAGTACGGGAGCAGTACTTC.

The chain is built from TRBV18 and TRBJ2-1; TRBD1 aligns across 9 bases. The trim removed 6 bases at V and 3 bases at J, leaving 3 bases unmatched. CDR3 length: 14 residues. Germline V lookup: CDR1 KGHSH, CDR2 LQKENI. The CDR3 DNA reads TGTGCCAGCTCGCCGGGACAGGGCTACAATGAGCAGTTCTTC. Its translation is CASSPGQGYNEQFF.

This chain links TRBV10-2 with TRBJ1-1, with a possible D match to TRBD1 (5 bases). The CDR3 runs 14 residues. Germline assignment: CDR1 WSHSY and CDR2 SAAADI. The V end lost 8 bases, the J end lost 1 base, and 14 bases lay between the germline ends. CDR3: CASGLLGGNTEAFF. The CDR3 coding sequence is TGCGCCAGCGGGCTTCTCGGGGGGAACACTGAAGCTTTCTTT.

This clone was seen only once. The chain links TRBV28 to TRBJ1-5, with D tentatively TRBD1 (5 bases). Germline values: CDR1 MDHEN, CDR2 SYDVKM. CDR3 length equals 16 residues. Between the trimmed V and J ends, which lost 1 base and 3 bases, there was a span of 13 bases. The CDR3 nucleotides are TGTGCCAGCAGTTTATACGCAGGGATTGACAATCAGCCCCAGCATTTT. As protein: CASSLYAGIDNQPQHF.

V and J are TRBV11-2 and TRBJ1-3; D remains ambiguous. V was shortened by 4 bases and J by 0 bases, with 7 bases between the two germline ends. The CDR3 is 14 amino acids. CDR1 and CDR2 from the germline V gene are SGHAT and FQNNGV. The DNA of the CDR3 is TGTGCCAGCAGCTCCCCTAGCTCTGGAAACACCATATATTTT. Translating gives CASSSPSSGNTIYF. Looking up the rest from reference TRBV11-2 and TRBJ1-3 gives the full variable domain: EAGVAQSPRYKIIEKRQSVAFWCNPISGHATLYWYQQILGQGPKLLIQFQNNGVVDDSQLPKDRFSAERLKGVDSTLKIQPAKLEDSAVYLCASSSPSSGNTIYFGEGSWLTVV.

The chain uses TRBV30 and TRBJ2-5, with D possibly TRBD2 on 6 matching bases. The CDR3 spans 13 residues. Germline-derived CDR1 and CDR2 are GTSNPN and SVGIG (reference sequence). Trimming cost V 1 base and J 11 bases, with 17 bases left between them. This chain's CDR3 is CAWSGSAPGEQYF. CDR3 DNA sequence: TGTGCCTGGAGTGGTAGCGCACCGGGGGAGCAGTACTTC.

The chain uses TRBV19 and TRBJ1-5, with 8 positions matching TRBD1. Germline CDR1 reads LNHDA; CDR2 reads SQIVND (reference sequence). V shed 4 bases and J 2 bases; nucleotides not matched to a gene: 7. This CDR3 spans 16 amino acids. The CDR3 nucleotides read TGTGCCAGTAGTACTCGGACAGGGATCGGCAATCAGCCCCAGCATTTT. Amino acid sequence: CASSTRTGIGNQPQHF.

The chain carries TRBV19 and TRBJ1-2; D gene unclear. The CDR3 is made up of 13 amino acids. Trimming shortened V by 6 bases and J by 3 bases, and 11 bases separated the two germline ends. Germline-derived CDR1 and CDR2 are LNHDA and SQIVND (reference sequence). CDR3 sequence (DNA): TGTGCCAGTAGGGAGACGGACTACTATGGCTACACCTTC. This codes for CASRETDYYGYTF.

In DNA form, the CDR3 reads TGTGCCAGCTCTGATGCGGGAACCTACGAGCAGTACTTC. Translating it yields CASSDAGTYEQYF. The chain employs TRBV6-1 and TRBJ2-5; D may be TRBD2 (6 bases). The J call may be wrong; the DNA end is better matched by TRBJ2-7. Germline V gives CDR1 MNHNS, CDR2 SASEGT. The CDR3 is 13 amino acids.

The chain uses TRBV13 and TRBJ2-7; 9 bases match TRBD2. This CDR3 spans 15 amino acids. The ends lost 0 bases at V and 3 bases at J; junction bases unmatched: 3. The germline V gene encodes CDR1 PRHDT and CDR2 FYEKMQ (reference sequence). The DNA for the CDR3 is TGTGCCAGCAGCTTAGGTGGTAGCGGGAGCTACGAGCAGTACTTC. Its translation: CASSLGGSGSYEQYF.

This chain joins TRBV7-2 and TRBJ2-7; 9 bases agree with TRBD1. Germline V gene sequence: CDR1 SGHTA, CDR2 FQGNSA. J was trimmed by 8 bases and V by 5 bases; bases with no gene match: 7. CDR3 length equals 13 residues. The CDR3 sequence: CASSPDRGSQQYF. The CDR3 DNA reads TGTGCCAGCAGCCCAGACAGGGGGAGCCAGCAGTACTTC. Filled out from reference TRBV7-2 and TRBJ2-7, the complete variable domain reads GAGVSQSPSNKVTEKGKDVELRCDPISGHTALYWYRQSLGQGLEFLIYFQGNSAPDKSGLPSDRFSAERTGGSVSTLTIQRTQQEDSAVYLCASSPDRGSQQYFGPGTRLTVT.

This rearrangement joins TRBV25-1 to TRBJ2-1; tentatively, D is TRBD2 (6 bases). This CDR3 has 10 amino acids. Per the germline V gene, CDR1 is MGHDK and CDR2 is SYGVNS. Trimming pared 5 bases from V and 12 bases from J, leaving 8 bases between. The CDR3 bases are TGTGCCAGCAGTCGGGGACTGCAGTTCTTC. It specifies CASSRGLQFF.

The V call is TRBV27, the J call TRBJ1-5, with a weak D call TRBD1 (5 bases). The V gene lost 0 bases and the J gene lost 10 bases, with 19 bases spanning the gap. CDR1 and CDR2 from the germline V gene are MNHEY and SMNVEV (reference sequence). This CDR3 is built from 16 residues. CDR3 in amino acids: CASSLSSRADDGPQHF. The CDR3 region has the DNA TGTGCCAGCAGTTTATCTTCCAGGGCTGATGACGGTCCCCAGCATTTT.

V is TRBV7-9 and J is TRBJ2-5, with D possibly being TRBD1 (6 bases). Germline CDR1 SEHNR, CDR2 FQNEAQ (reference sequence). The CDR3 extends over 15 amino acids. V was cut by 5 bases and J by 5 bases, with 18 bases left in between. The CDR3 here is CASSTALQGFETQYF. The DNA of the CDR3 is TGTGCCAGCAGCACAGCGCTACAGGGCTTCGAGACCCAGTACTTC.

This clone showed up just once. The chain recombines TRBV30 with TRBJ2-5; TRBD1 might be the D (5 bases). This CDR3 contains 13 residues. CDR1 and CDR2 from the germline V gene are GTSNPN and SVGIG (reference sequence). Trimming took 2 bases from V and 5 from J, leaving 12 bases between them. CDR3 in DNA: TGTGCCTGGAGTCCCGGACACGGGGAGACCCAGTACTTC. It translates to CAWSPGHGETQYF. The full variable domain, completed using reference TRBV30 and TRBJ2-5, is SQTIHQWPATLVQPVGSPLSLECTVEGTSNPNLYWYRQAAGRGLQLLFYSVGIGQISSEVPQNLSASRPQDRQFILSSKKLLLSDSGFYLCAWSPGHGETQYFGPGTRLLVL.